This TCR beta chain was obtained from a study of shared clonotypes between healthy human individuals. Per germline, CDR1 MGHRA and CDR2 YSYEKL. This CDR3 has 14 amino acids. V was trimmed by 1 base and J by 1 base, leaving 7 bases between them. In the case of this clone: What it binds is unknown.

General study points: Shared clonotypes across all four donors exceeded non-shared ones in generation probability. The study's rarefaction showed incomplete sorted-subset sequencing despite large depth.

Some clones are missing from TCRdb's copy, which holds only in-frame ones; the method was immunoSEQ multiplex PCR. The data hold a few million clones, with 90% to 95% observed a single time. The clonotype originates from a man younger than 35 in good health. V is TRBV4-1 and J is TRBJ2-5; D is uncertain. The sample comprised naive CD4+ T cells sorted from blood. Subset indicated: CD45RA+ positively selected. CDR3 protein: CASSQGGSQETQYF. CDR3 coding DNA: TGCGCCAGCAGCCAAGGAGGAAGCCAAGAGACCCAGTACTTC.